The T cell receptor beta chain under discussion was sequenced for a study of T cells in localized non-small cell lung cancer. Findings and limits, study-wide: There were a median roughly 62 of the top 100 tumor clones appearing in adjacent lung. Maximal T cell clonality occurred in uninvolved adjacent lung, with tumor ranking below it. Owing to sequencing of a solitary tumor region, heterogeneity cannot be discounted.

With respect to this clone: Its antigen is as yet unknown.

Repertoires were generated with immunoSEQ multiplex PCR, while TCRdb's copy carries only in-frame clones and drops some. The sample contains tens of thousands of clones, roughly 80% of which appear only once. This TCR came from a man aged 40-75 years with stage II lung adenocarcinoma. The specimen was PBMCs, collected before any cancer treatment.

The CDR3 nucleotides read TGTGCCAGCAGCTTAAATAGCGGAAACACCGGGGAGCTGTTTTTT. It encodes CASSLNSGNTGELFF. V and J are TRBV7-3 and TRBJ2-2, with D possibly TRBD2 on 6 matching bases. This CDR3 region has 15 residues. Germline-derived CDR1 and CDR2 are SGHTA and FQGTGA. The V gene lost 1 base and the J gene lost 2 bases, with 8 bases spanning the gap.